Below, 17 T cell receptor beta chains from the same sample are listed, as sequenced in a study of T cells in Graves' hyperthyroidism and ophthalmopathy (dated by TCRdb to about 2019). The library was obtained by multiplex PCR. The sequencing machine was an Illumina HiSeq 2000. The TCR beta CDR3 regions were amplified from RNA transcripts. For the first round of RT-PCR on the TCR CDR3, the HTBI primer set was used together with the Qiagen OneStep RT-PCR kit. Through fastp at Q25 and MiXCR, TCRdb rebuilt clones from the public reads, retaining in-frame beta chains. Rows are unified per CDR3 protein, each entry keeping the most common DNA and genes. The sample has 600,000 to 750,000 distinct CDR3 sequences on record, 17% of them singletons. The top ten clones comprise about 16% of the sample. The sample comprised blood. Source of these receptors: a man between 45 and 60 years old with Graves' hyperthyroidism.

The table lists this clonotype with many counts. The gene calls are TRBV2 and TRBJ1-5; D may be TRBD1 (5 bases). V gave up 8 bases and J gave up 5 bases, with 16 bases separating them. Germline V gene sequence: CDR1 SNHLY, CDR2 FYNNEI. The CDR3 consists of 14 residues. Here the CDR3 reads CASGVEQGDQPQHF. CDR3 in DNA: TGTGCCAGCGGGGTCGAGCAGGGCGATCAGCCCCAGCATTTT. The full variable domain, with the rest looked up from reference TRBV2 and TRBJ1-5, is EPEVTQTPSHQVTQMGQEVILRCVPISNHLYFYWYRQILGQKVEFLVSFYNNEISEKSEIFDDQFSVERPDGSNFTLKIRSTKLEDSAMYFCASGVEQGDQPQHFGDGTRLSIL.

CDR3 sequence reads: CASSTQGVGNTIYF. CDR3 nucleotide sequence: TGTGCCAGTAGCACACAGGGGGTCGGAAACACCATATATTTT. The chain employs TRBV19 and TRBJ1-3; 8 nucleotides agree with TRBD1. Germline CDR1 and CDR2: LNHDA and SQIVND (reference sequence). V gave up 6 bases and J gave up 4 bases; unmatched junction bases: 5. This CDR3 comprises 14 residues.

For this clonotype: Being one base from a much bigger clone, this may be a read error. In DNA form, the CDR3 reads TGTGCCAGCAGCGCCCGACAGGCTGCAACTAATGAAAAACTGTTTTTT. As protein: CASSARQAATNEKLFF. The chain couples TRBV11-2 to TRBJ1-4; a weak D match, TRBD1 (6 bases). CDR3 length: 16 residues. The V and J ends lost 5 bases and 0 bases respectively, with 13 bases between them. Germline lookup yields CDR1 SGHAT and CDR2 FQNNGV. The variable domain in full, completed from reference TRBV11-2 and TRBJ1-4, reads EAGVAQSPRYKIIEKRQSVAFWCNPISGHATLYWYQQILGQGPKLLIQFQNNGVVDDSQLPKDRFSAERLKGVDSTLKIQPAKLEDSAVYLCASSARQAATNEKLFFGSGTQLSVL.

The chain uses TRBV19 and TRBJ2-7, with 7 bases lining up with TRBD1. The CDR3 is 13 residues long. V lost 7 bases, J lost 4 bases, and 7 bases stayed unmatched. Germline values: CDR1 LNHDA, CDR2 SQIVND (reference sequence). Here the CDR3 DNA reads TGTGCCAGTACCCCCCCGGACAGGTACGAGCAGTACTTC. As protein: CASTPPDRYEQYF.

This clonotype was observed many times. The chain recombines TRBV9 with TRBJ1-6, with D perhaps TRBD1 (6 bases). Trimming took off 5 bases at V and 9 bases at J, with 24 bases between the two ends. CDR1 and CDR2 from the germline V gene are SGDLS and YYNGEE. This CDR3 has 17 residues. CDR3 residues: CASRGGSGQSSGSPLHF. CDR3 sequence (DNA): TGTGCCAGCAGAGGGGGGTCCGGACAGTCCTCCGGTTCACCCCTCCACTTT.

The sample holds many counts of this clonotype. V gene TRBV3-1 combines with J gene TRBJ2-7; TRBD2 might be the D (5 bases). The CDR3 sequence is 13 residues long. CDR1 and CDR2 from the germline V gene are LGHDT and YNNKEL (reference sequence). Deletions cut 9 bases from V and 4 bases from J, with 16 bases between. The chain's CDR3 is CASTRSGLYEQYF. CDR3 in DNA: TGTGCCAGTACCCGGAGCGGACTTTACGAGCAGTACTTC.

This clonotype came up many times. CDR3 nucleotide sequence: TGTGCCAGCAGTGAAGCTAGCGGGTTTACCTACGAGCAGTACTTC. This encodes CASSEASGFTYEQYF. The V call is TRBV2, the J call TRBJ2-7; TRBD2 aligns across 7 bases. Germline CDR1 SNHLY, CDR2 FYNNEI. The CDR3 sequence is 15 residues long. The V segment lost 0 bases and the J segment 2 bases; nucleotides outside the gene matches: 4. Full variable domain (missing parts from reference TRBV2 and TRBJ2-7): EPEVTQTPSHQVTQMGQEVILRCVPISNHLYFYWYRQILGQKVEFLVSFYNNEISEKSEIFDDQFSVERPDGSNFTLKIRSTKLEDSAMYFCASSEASGFTYEQYFGPGTRLTVT.

There are many counts of this clonotype. This sequence joins TRBV27 and TRBJ2-1; no clear D gene. This CDR3 has 15 amino acids. The V end lost 6 bases, the J end lost 7 bases, and 19 bases lay between the germline ends. Germline lookup yields CDR1 MNHEY and CDR2 SMNVEV (reference sequence). For the CDR3, the DNA is TGTGCCAGCAGGGACGTCAGTTCTTATAAGAATGAGCAGTTCTTC. Encoded protein: CASRDVSSYKNEQFF.

The gene calls are TRBV10-3 and TRBJ1-5; D is perhaps TRBD1 (6 bases). Germline V gene sequence: CDR1 ENHRY, CDR2 SYGVKD. V lost 0 bases and J lost 7, with 16 bases in between. This CDR3 contains 16 residues. The CDR3 DNA reads TGTGCCATCAGTGAGTCTGGGGGGCGGAGAGGGCAGCCCCAGCATTTT. This encodes CAISESGGRRGQPQHF.

This clonotype appeared many times. The rearrangement joins TRBV12-3 or TRBV12-4 to TRBJ1-1, with 7 bases fitting TRBD1. V gave up 7 bases and J gave up 0 bases; unmatched junction bases: 11. CDR3 length: 16 residues. CDR3 DNA: TGTGCCAGCATTTCATTGGGACAGCTCATGAACACTGAAGCTTTCTTT. Protein sequence: CASISLGQLMNTEAFF.

V and J are TRBV28 and TRBJ1-2; 7 bases match TRBD1. CDR1 is MDHEN, CDR2 SYDVKM, per germline. The V and J ends lost 5 bases and 4 bases, in that order; junction bases with no gene match: 7. The CDR3 spans 14 residues. In nucleotides, the CDR3 is TGTGCCAGCAGTGATTACAGGGACAGCTATGGCTACACCTTC. Protein product: CASSDYRDSYGYTF.

This clonotype was seen many times. The chain has TRBV3-1 and TRBJ2-3; 8 bases align to TRBD2. The CDR3 has 14 amino acids. Trimming cost V 2 bases and J 5 bases; bases outside gene matches: 3. Germline CDR1 LGHDT, CDR2 YNNKEL (reference sequence). CDR3 nucleotide sequence: TGTGCCAGCAGCCAAATCGGGAGGGTAGATACGCAGTATTTT. Translating it yields CASSQIGRVDTQYF.

The CDR3 is CASSQDRAYTDTQYF. The CDR3 DNA sequence: TGCGCCAGCAGCCAAGATCGTGCATACACAGATACGCAGTATTTT. J is TRBJ2-3 and V is TRBV4-3; the D is unclear. This CDR3 has 15 residues. Germline CDR1 is LGHNA and CDR2 is YSLEER. V was trimmed by 0 bases and J by 2 bases, leaving 9 bases between them.

The chain has TRBV7-2 and TRBJ2-3; 7 positions match TRBD2. The CDR3 extends over 18 amino acids. V shed 5 bases and J 0 bases; nucleotides not matched to a gene: 14. Germline CDR1 and CDR2: SGHTA and FQGNSA. As DNA, the CDR3 is TGTGCCAGCAGCAGCCCTCTTAACGGGAGGACTAGCACAGATACGCAGTATTTT. Translating gives CASSSPLNGRTSTDTQYF. The complete variable domain, with remaining parts taken from reference TRBV7-2 and TRBJ2-3, reads GAGVSQSPSNKVTEKGKDVELRCDPISGHTALYWYRQSLGQGLEFLIYFQGNSAPDKSGLPSDRFSAERTGGSVSTLTIQRTQQEDSAVYLCASSSPLNGRTSTDTQYFGPGTRLTVL.

This clonotype was recorded a few times. The chain couples TRBV20-1 to TRBJ1-5; no reliable D call. The length of the CDR3 is 14 residues. V gave up 0 bases and J gave up 1 base, with 7 bases separating them. Germline lookup yields CDR1 DFQATT and CDR2 SNEGSKA (reference sequence). The DNA for the CDR3 is TGCAGTGCTAGAGAACTGGGAAGCAATCAGCCCCAGCATTTT. Its protein is CSARELGSNQPQHF.

The chain employs TRBV11-2 and TRBJ2-3; 9 bases are a match to TRBD1. J was trimmed by 6 bases and V by 3 bases; bases with no gene match: 4. This CDR3 is 14 amino acids long. CDR1 is SGHAT and CDR2 is FQNNGV in the germline V gene. In nucleotides, the CDR3 is TGTGCCAGCAGCTTTTTACAGGGGGCTGATACGCAGTATTTT. Translation gives CASSFLQGADTQYF. Full variable domain (rest looked up from reference TRBV11-2 and TRBJ2-3): EAGVAQSPRYKIIEKRQSVAFWCNPISGHATLYWYQQILGQGPKLLIQFQNNGVVDDSQLPKDRFSAERLKGVDSTLKIQPAKLEDSAVYLCASSFLQGADTQYFGPGTRLTVL.

This clonotype was counted ten times or more. J is TRBJ2-7 and V is TRBV30, with 12 bases fitting TRBD2. Germline trimming cut 2 bases from V and 4 bases from J; bases unmatched to any gene: 6. This CDR3 is 15 amino acids long. The germline CDR1 and CDR2 sequences are GTSNPN and SVGIG (reference sequence). CDR3 coding DNA: TGTGCCTGGAGTTTCACGACTAGCGGGAGTTACGAGCAGTACTTC. It encodes CAWSFTTSGSYEQYF.